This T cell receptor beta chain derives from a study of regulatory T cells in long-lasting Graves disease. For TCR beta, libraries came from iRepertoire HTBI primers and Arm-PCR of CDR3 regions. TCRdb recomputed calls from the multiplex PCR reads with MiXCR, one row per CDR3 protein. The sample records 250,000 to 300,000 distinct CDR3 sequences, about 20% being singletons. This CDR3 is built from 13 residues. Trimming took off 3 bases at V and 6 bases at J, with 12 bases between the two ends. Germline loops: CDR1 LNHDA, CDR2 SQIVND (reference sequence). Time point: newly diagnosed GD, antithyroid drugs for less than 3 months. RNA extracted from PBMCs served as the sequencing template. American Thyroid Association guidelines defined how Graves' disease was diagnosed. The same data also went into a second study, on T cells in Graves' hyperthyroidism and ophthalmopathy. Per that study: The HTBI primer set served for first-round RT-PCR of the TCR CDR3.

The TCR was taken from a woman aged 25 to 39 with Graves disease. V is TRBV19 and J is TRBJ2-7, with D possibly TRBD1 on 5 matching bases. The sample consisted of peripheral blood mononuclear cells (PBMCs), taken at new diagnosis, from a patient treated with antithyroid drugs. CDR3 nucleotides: TGTGCCAGTAGTATGCCGTTAGGGGCCGAGCAGTACTTC. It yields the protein CASSMPLGAEQYF.